This T cell receptor beta chain appears in the sequencing data of a study of shared clonotypes between healthy human individuals. Study information: Per-donor plates numbered three CD4 naive, three CD4 memory, two CD8 naive and one CD8 memory.

Whole-study results and caveats: Non-shared clonotypes were found to have lower generation probabilities than the clonotypes that were shared by all four of the sorted-subset donors.

Naive CD4+ cells were CD45RA-selected; the remaining cells were memory. The table came from immunoSEQ multiplex PCR; TCRdb's copy has only in-frame clones and leaves some out. The repertoire holds about 2.4 million clones, 80% to 95% seen once, with approximately 0.36% in the top ten. V gave up 3 bases and J gave up 9 bases; unmatched junction bases: 10. The CDR3 length is 16 residues. Germline values: CDR1 SGDLS, CDR2 YYNGEE. About this clone itself: Antigen: not known.

This receptor was obtained from a man between 18 and 29 years old in good health. Some clones in this sample may be carry-over from other donors' samples. This chain joins TRBV9 and TRBJ2-1; 12 bases line up with TRBD2. Sequencing was performed on naive CD4+ T cells from PBMCs. Subset reported: CD45RA+ positively selected. CDR3 in DNA: TGTGCCAGCAGCGCCCTCTCGACTAGCGGGAGCACTGAGCAGTTCTTC. It is translated as CASSALSTSGSTEQFF.